This T cell receptor (beta chain) was sequenced during a study of CD8+CD57+ T cells in acquired aplastic anemia. Study-wide context: Average DNA yield from sorted CD4+ and CD8+ cells was about 3.2 ug.

The TCR beta profiling, which covered VDJ combination and CDR3 sequence, was carried out using genomic DNA as the template. TCRdb called the reads again in MiXCR, with one record for every CDR3 protein. The profile covers roughly 180,000 distinct CDR3 sequences, with about three fifths appearing a single time and about 42% taken by the ten largest. The J segment lost 1 base and the V segment lost 1 base, leaving 2 bases of the junction unmatched. Germline CDR1 and CDR2: LNHDA and SQIVND (reference sequence). The CDR3 loop spans 15 amino acids. Study results and limitations: Patients had approximately 30 CD8+ CDR3 sequences in common with controls (the shared set).

This clonotype was observed many times. Its matching antigen is unknown. Sequenced patients had shown CD8+CD57+ cell expansion by flow cytometry. This chain links TRBV19 with TRBJ1-1, with TRBD1 matching over 8 bases. The clonotype comes from a human donor with aplastic anemia. What was sequenced was sorted CD4+, CD8+, or CD8+CD57+ T cells (not recorded which) from PBMCs. As DNA, the CDR3 is TGTGCCAGTAGTATAGGCGACAGGGGGAACACTGAAGCTTTCTTT. It encodes CASSIGDRGNTEAFF.